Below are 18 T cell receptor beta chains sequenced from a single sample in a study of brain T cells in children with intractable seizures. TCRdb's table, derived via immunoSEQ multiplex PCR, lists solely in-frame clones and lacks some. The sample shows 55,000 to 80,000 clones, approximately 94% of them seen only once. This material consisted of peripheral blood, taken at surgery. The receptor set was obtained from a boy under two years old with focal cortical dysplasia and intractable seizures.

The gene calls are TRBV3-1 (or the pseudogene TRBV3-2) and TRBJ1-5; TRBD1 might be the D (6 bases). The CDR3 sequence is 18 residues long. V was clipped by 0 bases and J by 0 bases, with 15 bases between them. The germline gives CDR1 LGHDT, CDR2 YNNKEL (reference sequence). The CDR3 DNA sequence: TGTGCCAGCAGCCAAGATCCTTGGGGGGCATATAGCAATCAGCCCCAGCATTTT. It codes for CASSQDPWGAYSNQPQHF.

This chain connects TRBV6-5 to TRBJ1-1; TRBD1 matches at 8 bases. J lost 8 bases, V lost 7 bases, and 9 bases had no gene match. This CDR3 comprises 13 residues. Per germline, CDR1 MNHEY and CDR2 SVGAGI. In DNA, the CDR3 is TGTGCCAGCAATTCGCGTCCAGGGGGCGAAGCTTTCTTT. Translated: CASNSRPGGEAFF.

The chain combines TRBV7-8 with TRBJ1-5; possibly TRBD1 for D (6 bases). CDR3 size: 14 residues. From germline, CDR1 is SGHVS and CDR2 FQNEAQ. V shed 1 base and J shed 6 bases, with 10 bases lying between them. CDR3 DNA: TGTGCCAGCAGCTTAGACAGGGTCAGTCAGCCCCAGCATTTT. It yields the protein CASSLDRVSQPQHF.

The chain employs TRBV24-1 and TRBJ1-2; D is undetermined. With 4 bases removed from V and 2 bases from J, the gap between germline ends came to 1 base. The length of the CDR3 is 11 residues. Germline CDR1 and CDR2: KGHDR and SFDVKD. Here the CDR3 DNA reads TGTGCCACCAGTGACAACTATGGCTACACCTTC. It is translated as CATSDNYGYTF.

In DNA form, the CDR3 reads TGTGCCAGCAATGGTTTGGACAGTCAATCCTACGAGCAGTACTTC. Amino acids: CASNGLDSQSYEQYF. The V gene is TRBV2, the J gene TRBJ2-7; D may be TRBD1 (6 bases). Trimming pared 7 bases from V and 1 base from J, leaving 17 bases between. The CDR3 contains 15 residues. Germline lookup yields CDR1 SNHLY and CDR2 FYNNEI. The variable domain in full, completed from reference TRBV2 and TRBJ2-7, reads EPEVTQTPSHQVTQMGQEVILRCVPISNHLYFYWYRQILGQKVEFLVSFYNNEISEKSEIFDDQFSVERPDGSNFTLKIRSTKLEDSAMYFCASNGLDSQSYEQYFGPGTRLTVT.

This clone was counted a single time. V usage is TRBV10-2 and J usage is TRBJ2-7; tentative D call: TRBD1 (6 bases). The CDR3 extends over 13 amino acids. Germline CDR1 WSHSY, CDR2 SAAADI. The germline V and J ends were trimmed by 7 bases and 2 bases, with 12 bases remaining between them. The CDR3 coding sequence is TGCGCCAGCATGGACAGCTACCCCTACGAGCAGTACTTC. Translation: CASMDSYPYEQYF.

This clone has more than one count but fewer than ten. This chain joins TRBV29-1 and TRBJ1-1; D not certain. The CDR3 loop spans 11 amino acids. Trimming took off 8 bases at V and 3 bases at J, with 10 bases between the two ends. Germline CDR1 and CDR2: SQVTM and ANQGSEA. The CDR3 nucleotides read TGCAGCAGCGGACGAGACACTGAAGCTTTCTTT. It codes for CSSGRDTEAFF.

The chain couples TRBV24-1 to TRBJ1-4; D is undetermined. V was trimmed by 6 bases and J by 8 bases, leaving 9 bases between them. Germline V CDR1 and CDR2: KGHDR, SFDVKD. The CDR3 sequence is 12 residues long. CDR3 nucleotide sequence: TGTGCCACCAGTAAGGAAGGCGAAAAACTGTTTTTT. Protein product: CATSKEGEKLFF.

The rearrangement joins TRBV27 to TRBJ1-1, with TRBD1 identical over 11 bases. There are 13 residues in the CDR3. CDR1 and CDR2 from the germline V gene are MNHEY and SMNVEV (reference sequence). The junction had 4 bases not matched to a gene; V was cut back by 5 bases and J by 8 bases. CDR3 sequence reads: CASSIGQGAEAFF. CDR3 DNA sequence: TGTGCCAGCAGTATAGGACAGGGGGCCGAAGCTTTCTTT.

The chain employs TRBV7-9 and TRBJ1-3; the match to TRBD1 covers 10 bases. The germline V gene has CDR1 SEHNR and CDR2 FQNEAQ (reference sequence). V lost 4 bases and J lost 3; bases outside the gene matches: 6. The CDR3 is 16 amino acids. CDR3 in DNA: TGTGCCAGCAGCTCGGGACAGGGGTACGGTGGAAACACCATATATTTT. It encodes CASSSGQGYGGNTIYF.

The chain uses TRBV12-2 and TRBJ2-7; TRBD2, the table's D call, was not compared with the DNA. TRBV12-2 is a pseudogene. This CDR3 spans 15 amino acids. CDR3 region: CASRSLGVFSYEQYF. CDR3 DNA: TGTGCAAGTCGCTCTCTGGGAGTGTTCTCCTACGAGCAGTACTTC.

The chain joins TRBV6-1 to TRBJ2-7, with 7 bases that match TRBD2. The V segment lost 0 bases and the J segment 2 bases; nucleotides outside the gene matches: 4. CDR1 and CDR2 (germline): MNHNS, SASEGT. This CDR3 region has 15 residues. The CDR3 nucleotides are TGTGCCAGCAGTGAAGCATGGGAGGGGCCCTACGAGCAGTACTTC. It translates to CASSEAWEGPYEQYF.

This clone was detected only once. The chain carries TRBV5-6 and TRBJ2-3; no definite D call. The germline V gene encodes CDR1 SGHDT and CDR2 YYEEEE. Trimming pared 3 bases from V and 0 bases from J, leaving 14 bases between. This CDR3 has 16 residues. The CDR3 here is CASSYRFSASTDTQYF. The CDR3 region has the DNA TGTGCCAGCAGCTATCGGTTCAGTGCTAGCACAGATACGCAGTATTTT.

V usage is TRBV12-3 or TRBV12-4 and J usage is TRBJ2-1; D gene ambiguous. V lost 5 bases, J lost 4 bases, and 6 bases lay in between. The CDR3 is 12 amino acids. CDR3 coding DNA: TGTGCCAGCAGTCCAGCTTACAATGAGCAGTTCTTC. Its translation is CASSPAYNEQFF.

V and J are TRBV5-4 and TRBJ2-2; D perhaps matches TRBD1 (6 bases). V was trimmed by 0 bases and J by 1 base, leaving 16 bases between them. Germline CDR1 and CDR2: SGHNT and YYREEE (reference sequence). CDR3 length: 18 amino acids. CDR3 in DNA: TGTGCCAGCAGCTTGGGCTGGGGGACACCAAAGAACACCGGGGAGCTGTTTTTT. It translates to CASSLGWGTPKNTGELFF.

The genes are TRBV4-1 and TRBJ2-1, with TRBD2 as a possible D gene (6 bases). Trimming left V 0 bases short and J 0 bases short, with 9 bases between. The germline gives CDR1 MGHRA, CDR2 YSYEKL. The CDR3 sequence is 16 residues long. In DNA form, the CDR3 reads TGCGCCAGCAGCCAAGAACAGCGGGCCTCCTACAATGAGCAGTTCTTC. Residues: CASSQEQRASYNEQFF.

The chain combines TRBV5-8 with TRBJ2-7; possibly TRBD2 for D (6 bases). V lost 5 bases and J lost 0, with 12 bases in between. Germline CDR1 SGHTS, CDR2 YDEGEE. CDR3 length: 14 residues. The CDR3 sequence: CASRSTSASYEQYF. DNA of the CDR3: TGTGCCAGCAGGTCGACTAGTGCCTCCTACGAGCAGTACTTC.

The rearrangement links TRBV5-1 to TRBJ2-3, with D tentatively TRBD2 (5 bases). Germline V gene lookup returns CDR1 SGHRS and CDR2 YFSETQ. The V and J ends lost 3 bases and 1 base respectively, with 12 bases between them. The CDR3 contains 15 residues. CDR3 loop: CASSSPRTGTDTQYF. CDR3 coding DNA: TGCGCCAGCAGCTCACCCCGGACTGGCACAGATACGCAGTATTTT. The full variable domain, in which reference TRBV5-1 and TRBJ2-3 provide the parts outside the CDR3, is KAGVTQTPRYLIKTRGQQVTLSCSPISGHRSVSWYQQTPGQGLQFLFEYFSETQRNKGNFPGRFSGRQFSNSRSEMNVSTLELGDSALYLCASSSPRTGTDTQYFGPGTRLTVL.